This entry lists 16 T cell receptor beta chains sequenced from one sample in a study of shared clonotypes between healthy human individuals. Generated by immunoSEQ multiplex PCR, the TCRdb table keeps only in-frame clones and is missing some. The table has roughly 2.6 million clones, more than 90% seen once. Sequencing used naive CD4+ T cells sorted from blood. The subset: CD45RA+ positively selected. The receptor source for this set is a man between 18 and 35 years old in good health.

The CDR3 is CASIAGGTNTEAFF. The CDR3 bases are TGTGCCAGCATTGCTGGGGGAACGAACACTGAAGCTTTCTTT. This chain joins TRBV6-1 and TRBJ1-1; D is possibly TRBD1 (5 bases). V was shortened by 7 bases and J by 1 base, with 13 bases between the two germline ends. Germline V gene sequence: CDR1 MNHNS, CDR2 SASEGT. CDR3 length: 14 residues.

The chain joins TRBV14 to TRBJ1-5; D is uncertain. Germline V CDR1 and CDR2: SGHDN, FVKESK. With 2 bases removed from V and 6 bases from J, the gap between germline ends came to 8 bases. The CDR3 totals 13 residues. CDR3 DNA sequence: TGTGCCAGCAGCCAAATCTTGGGTCAGCCCCAGCATTTT. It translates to CASSQILGQPQHF.

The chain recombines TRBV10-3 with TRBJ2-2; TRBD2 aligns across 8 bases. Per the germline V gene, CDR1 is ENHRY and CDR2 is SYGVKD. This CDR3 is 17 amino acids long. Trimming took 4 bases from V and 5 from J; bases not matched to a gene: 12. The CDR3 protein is CAISAGLAGSGTGELFF. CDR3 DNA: TGTGCCATCAGTGCTGGACTAGCAGGCTCAGGGACCGGGGAGCTGTTTTTT.

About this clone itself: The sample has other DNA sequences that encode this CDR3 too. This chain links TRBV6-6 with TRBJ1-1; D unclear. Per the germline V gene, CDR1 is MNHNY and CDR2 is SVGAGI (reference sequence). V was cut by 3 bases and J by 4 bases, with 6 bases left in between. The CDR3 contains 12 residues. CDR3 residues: CASSYTGTEAFF. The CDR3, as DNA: TGTGCCAGCAGTTATACGGGCACTGAAGCTTTCTTT.

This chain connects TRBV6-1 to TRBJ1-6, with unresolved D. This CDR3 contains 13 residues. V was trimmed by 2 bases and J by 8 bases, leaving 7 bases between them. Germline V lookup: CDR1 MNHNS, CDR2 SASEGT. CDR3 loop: CASSEKQHSPLHF. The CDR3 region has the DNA TGTGCCAGCAGTGAAAAACAGCATTCACCCCTCCACTTT.

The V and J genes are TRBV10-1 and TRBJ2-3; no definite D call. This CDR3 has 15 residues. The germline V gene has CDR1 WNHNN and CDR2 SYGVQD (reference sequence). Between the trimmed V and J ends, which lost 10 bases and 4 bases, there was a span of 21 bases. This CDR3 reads CAKLGIGRQADTQYF. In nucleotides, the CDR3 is TGCGCCAAGCTGGGAATTGGCAGGCAAGCAGATACGCAGTATTTT.

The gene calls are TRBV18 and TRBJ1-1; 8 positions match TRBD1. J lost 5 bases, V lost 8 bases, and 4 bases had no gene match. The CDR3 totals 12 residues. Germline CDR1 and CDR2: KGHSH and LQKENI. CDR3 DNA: TGTGCCAGCGACAGGGGTCAAACTGAAGCTTTCTTT. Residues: CASDRGQTEAFF.

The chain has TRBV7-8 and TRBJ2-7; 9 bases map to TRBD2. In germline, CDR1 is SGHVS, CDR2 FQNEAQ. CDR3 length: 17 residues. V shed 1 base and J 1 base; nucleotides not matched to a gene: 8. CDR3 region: CASSLVSGGPQSYEQYF. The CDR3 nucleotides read TGTGCCAGCAGCTTAGTCAGCGGGGGGCCCCAATCCTACGAGCAGTACTTC.

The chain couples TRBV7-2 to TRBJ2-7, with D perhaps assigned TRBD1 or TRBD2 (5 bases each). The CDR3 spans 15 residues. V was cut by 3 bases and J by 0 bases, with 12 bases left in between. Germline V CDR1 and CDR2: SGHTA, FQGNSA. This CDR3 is CASSFSTGGSYEQYF. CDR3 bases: TGTGCCAGCAGCTTCTCTACAGGAGGCTCCTACGAGCAGTACTTC.

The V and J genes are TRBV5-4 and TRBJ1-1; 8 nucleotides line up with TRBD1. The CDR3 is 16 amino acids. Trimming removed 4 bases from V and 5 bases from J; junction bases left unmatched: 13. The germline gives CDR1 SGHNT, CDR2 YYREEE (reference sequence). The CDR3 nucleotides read TGTGCCAGCAGCGCCAGGGGGCTGAACATAATGACTGAAGCTTTCTTT. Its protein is CASSARGLNIMTEAFF.

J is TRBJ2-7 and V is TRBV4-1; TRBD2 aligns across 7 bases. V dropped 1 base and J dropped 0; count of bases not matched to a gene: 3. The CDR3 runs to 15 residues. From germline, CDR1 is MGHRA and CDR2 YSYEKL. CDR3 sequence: CASSQAASGSYEQYF. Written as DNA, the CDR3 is TGCGCCAGCAGCCAAGCCGCTAGCGGCTCCTACGAGCAGTACTTC.

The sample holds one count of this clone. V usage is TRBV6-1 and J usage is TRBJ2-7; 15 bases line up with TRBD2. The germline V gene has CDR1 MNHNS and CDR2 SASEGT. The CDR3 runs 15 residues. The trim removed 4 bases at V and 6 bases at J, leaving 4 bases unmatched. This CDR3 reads CASSVQGLAGGEQYF. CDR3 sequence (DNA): TGTGCCAGCAGTGTCCAGGGACTAGCGGGAGGCGAGCAGTACTTC.

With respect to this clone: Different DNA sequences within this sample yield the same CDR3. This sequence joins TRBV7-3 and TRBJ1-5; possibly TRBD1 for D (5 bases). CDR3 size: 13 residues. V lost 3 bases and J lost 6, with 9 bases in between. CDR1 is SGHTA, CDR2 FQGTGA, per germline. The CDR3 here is CASSLGEGQPQHF. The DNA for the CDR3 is TGTGCCAGCAGCTTGGGGGAGGGTCAGCCCCAGCATTTT. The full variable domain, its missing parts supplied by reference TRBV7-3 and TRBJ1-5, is GAGVSQTPSNKVTEKGKYVELRCDPISGHTALYWYRQSLGQGPEFLIYFQGTGAADDSGLPNDRFFAVRPEGSVSTLKIQRTERGDSAVYLCASSLGEGQPQHFGDGTRLSIL.

CDR3 in amino acids: CASSNGVGILGDTQYF. The CDR3 DNA reads as TGTGCCAGCAGCAACGGGGTGGGTATACTTGGAGATACGCAGTATTTT. This sequence joins TRBV21-1 and TRBJ2-3; the table calls TRBD2, which could not be checked here. TRBV21-1 is a listed pseudogene. The length of the CDR3 is 16 residues.

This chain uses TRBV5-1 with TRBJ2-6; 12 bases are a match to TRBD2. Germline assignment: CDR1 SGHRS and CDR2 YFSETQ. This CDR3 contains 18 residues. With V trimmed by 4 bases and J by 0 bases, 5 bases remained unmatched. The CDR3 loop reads CASSPGLAGTSGANVLTF. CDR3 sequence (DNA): TGCGCCAGCAGCCCTGGACTAGCGGGGACCTCTGGGGCCAACGTCCTGACTTTC.

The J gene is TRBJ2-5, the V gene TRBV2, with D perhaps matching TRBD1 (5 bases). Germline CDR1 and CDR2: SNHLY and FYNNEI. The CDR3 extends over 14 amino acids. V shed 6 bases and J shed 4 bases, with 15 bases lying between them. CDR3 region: CASSWSGKGETQYF. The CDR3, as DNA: TGTGCCAGCAGCTGGTCAGGGAAGGGAGAGACCCAGTACTTC.